The present entry profiles one T cell receptor beta chain with its context. The authors' processing: Estimation of nucleated cell counts was performed using reference gene primer amplification. Generated by immunoSEQ multiplex PCR, the TCRdb table keeps only in-frame clones and is missing some. V, J and clone size are taken as reported in that table, and D and trimming were inferred from the DNA itself. The data show 100,000 to 150,000 clones, approximately 85% seen once. The data were obtained in a study of blood T cell repertoires in COVID-19. Turning to the study itself: Samples of COVID-19 (acute and convalescent) were obtained from the United States, Italy and Spain. PBMCs, B-cell-depleted T cells, or T cells were the source of the cDNA or gDNA that made up the material.

The CDR3 spans 8 residues. Germline CDR1 and CDR2: SQVTM and ANQGSEA. Trimming left V 6 bases short and J 10 bases short, with 6 bases between. The V call is TRBV29-1, the J call TRBJ1-1, with D uncertain. Input material: peripheral blood. The TCR sequence derives from a woman of 80 years or more with COVID-19, enrolled during active disease. CDR3 protein: CSVGGAFF. The CDR3 DNA reads TGCAGCGTGGGAGGAGCTTTCTTT. Drawing the rest from reference TRBV29-1 and TRBJ1-1, the complete variable domain is SAVISQKPSRDICQRGTSLTIQCQVDSQVTMMFWYRQQPGQSLTLIATANQGSEATYESGFVIDKFPISRPNLTFSTLTVSNMSPEDSSIYLCSVGGAFFGQGTRLTVV.